The 5 T cell receptor beta chains below all came from one sample that was sequenced in a study of T cell responses to AZD1222 COVID-19 vaccine. The repertoire was sequenced with immunoSEQ multiplex PCR; TCRdb's copy has only in-frame clones and lacks some. The sample yields about 120,000 clones, about 90% seen once. This specimen was peripheral blood, taken on day 0 of AZD1222 vaccination. These receptors were taken from an adult in good health.

In its sample, this clone was seen once. The J gene is TRBJ2-3, the V gene TRBV28; D call uncertain. V dropped 1 base and J dropped 2 bases, with 4 bases sitting between them. Germline CDR1 MDHEN, CDR2 SYDVKM. This CDR3 has 13 amino acids. The CDR3 DNA sequence: TGTGCCAGCAGTTTATCAGACACAGATACGCAGTATTTT. Amino acid sequence: CASSLSDTDTQYF. The full variable domain, its missing parts supplied by reference TRBV28 and TRBJ2-3, is DVKVTQSSRYLVKRTGEKVFLECVQDMDHENMFWYRQDPGLGLRLIYFSYDVKMKEKGDIPEGYSVSREKKERFSLILESASTNQTSMYLCASSLSDTDTQYFGPGTRLTVL.

The chain carries TRBV3-1 (or the pseudogene TRBV3-2) and TRBJ2-1; 12 nucleotides agree with TRBD2. This CDR3 has 17 amino acids. CDR1 and CDR2 from the germline V gene are LGHDT and YNNKEL (reference sequence). J lost 7 bases, V lost 4 bases, and 11 bases had no gene match. The CDR3 region has the DNA TGTGCCAGCAGCCCTCGACTAGCGGGGGTAAATTCGAATGAGCAGTTCTTC. Translating it yields CASSPRLAGVNSNEQFF.

The rearrangement links TRBV19 to TRBJ1-3, with D uncertain. Germline lookup yields CDR1 LNHDA and CDR2 SQIVND (reference sequence). The CDR3 totals 12 residues. Trimming shortened V by 4 bases and J by 4 bases, and 5 bases separated the two germline ends. The CDR3 spells CASSNFGNTIYF. CDR3 DNA sequence: TGTGCCAGTAGTAATTTCGGAAACACCATATATTTT.

This chain uses TRBV11-2 with TRBJ2-7; tentatively, D is TRBD2 (5 bases). The germline V gene has CDR1 SGHAT and CDR2 FQNNGV. This CDR3 contains 14 residues. The ends were cut back, 0 bases at V and 2 bases at J, with 8 bases in the middle. CDR3 amino acids: CASSLDSGTYEQYF. The DNA of the CDR3 is TGTGCCAGCAGCTTAGATTCCGGGACCTACGAGCAGTACTTC.

The gene calls are TRBV4-2 and TRBJ1-3; D not resolved. The CDR3 spans 14 residues. Trimming pared 4 bases from V and 7 bases from J, leaving 14 bases between. In germline, CDR1 is LGHNA, CDR2 YNFKEQ. The CDR3 is CASSPHPTGNTIYF. CDR3 nucleotides: TGTGCCAGCAGCCCGCACCCCACCGGTAACACCATATATTTT.